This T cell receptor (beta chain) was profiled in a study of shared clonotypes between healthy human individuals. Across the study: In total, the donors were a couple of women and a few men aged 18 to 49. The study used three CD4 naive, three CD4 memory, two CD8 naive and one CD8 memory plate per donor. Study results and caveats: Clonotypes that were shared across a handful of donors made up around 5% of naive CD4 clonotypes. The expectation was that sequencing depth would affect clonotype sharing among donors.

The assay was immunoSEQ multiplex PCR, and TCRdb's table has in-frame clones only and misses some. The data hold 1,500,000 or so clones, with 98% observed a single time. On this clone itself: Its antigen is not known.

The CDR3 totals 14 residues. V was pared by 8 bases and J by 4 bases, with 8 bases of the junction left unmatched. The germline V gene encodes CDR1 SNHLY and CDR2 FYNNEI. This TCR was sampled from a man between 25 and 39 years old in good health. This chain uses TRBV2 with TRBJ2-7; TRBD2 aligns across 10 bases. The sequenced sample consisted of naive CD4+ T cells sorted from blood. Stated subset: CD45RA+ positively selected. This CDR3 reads CASGAGTSAYEQYF. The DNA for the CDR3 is TGTGCCAGCGGAGCCGGGACTAGCGCATACGAGCAGTACTTC. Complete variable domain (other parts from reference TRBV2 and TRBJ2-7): EPEVTQTPSHQVTQMGQEVILRCVPISNHLYFYWYRQILGQKVEFLVSFYNNEISEKSEIFDDQFSVERPDGSNFTLKIRSTKLEDSAMYFCASGAGTSAYEQYFGPGTRLTVT.